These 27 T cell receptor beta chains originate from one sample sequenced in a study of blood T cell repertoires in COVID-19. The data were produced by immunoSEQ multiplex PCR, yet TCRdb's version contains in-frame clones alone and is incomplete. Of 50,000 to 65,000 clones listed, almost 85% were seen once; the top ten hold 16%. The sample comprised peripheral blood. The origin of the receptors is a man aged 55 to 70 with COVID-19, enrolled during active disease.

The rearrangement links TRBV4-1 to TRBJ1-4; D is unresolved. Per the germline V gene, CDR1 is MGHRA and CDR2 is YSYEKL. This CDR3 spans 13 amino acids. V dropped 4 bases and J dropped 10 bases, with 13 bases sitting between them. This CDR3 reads CASSPPIGGKLFF. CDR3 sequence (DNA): TGCGCCAGCAGCCCCCCCATAGGCGGAAAACTGTTTTTT.

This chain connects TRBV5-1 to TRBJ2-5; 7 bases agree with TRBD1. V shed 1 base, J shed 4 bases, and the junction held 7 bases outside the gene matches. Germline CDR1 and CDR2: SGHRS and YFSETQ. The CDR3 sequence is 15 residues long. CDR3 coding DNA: TGCGCCAGCAGCTTGACAGGGGCGGATAGAGAGACCCAGTACTTC. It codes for CASSLTGADRETQYF.

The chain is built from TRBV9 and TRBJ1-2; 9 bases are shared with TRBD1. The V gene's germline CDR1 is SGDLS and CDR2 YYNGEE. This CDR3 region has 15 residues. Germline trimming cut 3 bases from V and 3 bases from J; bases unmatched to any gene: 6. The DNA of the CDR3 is TGTGCCAGCAGCGAGGGGGACAGGGTACACTATGGCTACACCTTC. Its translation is CASSEGDRVHYGYTF.

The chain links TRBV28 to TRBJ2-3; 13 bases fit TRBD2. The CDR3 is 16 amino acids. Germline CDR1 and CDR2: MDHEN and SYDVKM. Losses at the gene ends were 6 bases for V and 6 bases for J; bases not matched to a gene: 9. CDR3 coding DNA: TGTGCCAGCAGATTCGGACTAGCGGGGGAAGTGGATACGCAGTATTTT. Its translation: CASRFGLAGEVDTQYF.

CDR3 loop: CAWTVRDTDTQYF. For the CDR3, the DNA is TGTGCCTGGACCGTGCGGGACACAGATACGCAGTATTTT. The J gene is TRBJ2-3, the V gene TRBV30; TRBD2 might be the D (6 bases). The CDR3 contains 13 residues. Trimming took 4 bases from V and 2 from J, leaving 10 bases between them. Germline V gene sequence: CDR1 GTSNPN, CDR2 SVGIG (reference sequence).

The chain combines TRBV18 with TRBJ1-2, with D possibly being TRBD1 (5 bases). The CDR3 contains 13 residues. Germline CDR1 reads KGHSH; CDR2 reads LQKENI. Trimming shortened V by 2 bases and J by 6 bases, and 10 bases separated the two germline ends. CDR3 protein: CASSPGGDHGYTF. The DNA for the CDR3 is TGTGCCAGCTCACCAGGAGGGGACCATGGCTACACCTTC.

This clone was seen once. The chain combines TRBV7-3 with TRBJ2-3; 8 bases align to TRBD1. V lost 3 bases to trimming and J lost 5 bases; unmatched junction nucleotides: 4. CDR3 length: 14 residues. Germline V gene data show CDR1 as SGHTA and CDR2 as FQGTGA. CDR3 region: CASSFQGAGDTQYF. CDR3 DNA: TGTGCCAGCAGCTTCCAGGGGGCGGGAGATACGCAGTATTTT.

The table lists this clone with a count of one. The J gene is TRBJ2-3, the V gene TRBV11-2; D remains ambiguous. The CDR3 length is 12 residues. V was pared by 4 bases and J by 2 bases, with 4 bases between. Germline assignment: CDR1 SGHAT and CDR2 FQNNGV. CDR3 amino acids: CASSSYTDTQYF. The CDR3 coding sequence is TGTGCCAGCAGCTCTTACACAGATACGCAGTATTTT.

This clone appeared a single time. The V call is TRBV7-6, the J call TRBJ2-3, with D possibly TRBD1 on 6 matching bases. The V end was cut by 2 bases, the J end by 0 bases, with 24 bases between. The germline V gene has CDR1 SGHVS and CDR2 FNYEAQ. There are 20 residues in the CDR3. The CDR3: CASSLTTKTDSSPSTDTQYF. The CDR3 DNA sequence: TGTGCCAGCAGCTTAACAACGAAGACGGACAGCTCCCCTAGCACAGATACGCAGTATTTT. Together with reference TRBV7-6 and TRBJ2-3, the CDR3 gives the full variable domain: GAGVSQSPRYKVTKRGQDVALRCDPISGHVSLYWYRQALGQGPEFLTYFNYEAQQDKSGLPNDRFSAERPEGSISTLTIQRTEQRDSAMYRCASSLTTKTDSSPSTDTQYFGPGTRLTVL.

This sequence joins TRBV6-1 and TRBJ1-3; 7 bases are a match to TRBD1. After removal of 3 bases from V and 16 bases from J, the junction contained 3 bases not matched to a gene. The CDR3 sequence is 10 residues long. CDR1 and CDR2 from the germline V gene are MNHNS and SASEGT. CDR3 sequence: CASSETGSYF. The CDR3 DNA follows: TGTGCCAGCAGTGAGACAGGGTCGTATTTT.

CDR3 loop: CASSSVDTYEQYF. The CDR3 coding sequence is TGTGCCAGCAGCTCGGTAGATACCTACGAGCAGTACTTC. The chain carries TRBV5-6 and TRBJ2-7, with unresolved D. The V end was cut by 3 bases, the J end by 2 bases, with 9 bases between. This CDR3 contains 13 residues. The germline V gene encodes CDR1 SGHDT and CDR2 YYEEEE.

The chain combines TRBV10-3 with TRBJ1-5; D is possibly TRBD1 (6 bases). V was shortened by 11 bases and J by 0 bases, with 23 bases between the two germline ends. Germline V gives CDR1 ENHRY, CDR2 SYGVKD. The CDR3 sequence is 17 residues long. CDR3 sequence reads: CASRAGQGTGSNQPQHF. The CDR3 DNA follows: TGTGCCTCACGGGCGGGCCAGGGGACCGGTAGCAATCAGCCCCAGCATTTT.

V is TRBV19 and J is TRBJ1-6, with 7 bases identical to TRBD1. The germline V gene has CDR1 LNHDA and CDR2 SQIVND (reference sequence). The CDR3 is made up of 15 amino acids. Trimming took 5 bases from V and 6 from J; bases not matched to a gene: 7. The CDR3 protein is CASSPSTGTNSPLHF. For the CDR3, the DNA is TGTGCCAGTAGTCCCTCGACAGGGACTAATTCACCCCTCCACTTT.

The CDR3 nucleotides read TGTGCCAGCAGCCTCGGGACTTTTAAACAGTACTTC. It yields the protein CASSLGTFKQYF. The rearrangement joins TRBV11-2 to TRBJ2-7, with D perhaps matching TRBD2 (6 bases). V lost 5 bases and J lost 10, with 15 bases in between. Germline loops: CDR1 SGHAT, CDR2 FQNNGV. The length of the CDR3 is 12 residues.

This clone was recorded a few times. The CDR3 region is CASSFGRGDGYTF. CDR3 nucleotide sequence: TGCGCCAGCAGCTTCGGGAGGGGAGATGGCTACACCTTC. The V call is TRBV5-1, the J call TRBJ1-2; maybe TRBD1 (5 bases). This CDR3 has 13 amino acids. V was pared by 2 bases and J by 6 bases, with 11 bases between. Germline V CDR1 and CDR2: SGHRS, YFSETQ.

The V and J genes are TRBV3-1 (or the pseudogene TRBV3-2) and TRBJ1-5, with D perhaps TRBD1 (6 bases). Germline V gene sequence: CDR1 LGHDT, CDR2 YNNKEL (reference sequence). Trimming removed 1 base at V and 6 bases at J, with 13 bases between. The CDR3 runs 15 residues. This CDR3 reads CASSQVGGSGQPQHF. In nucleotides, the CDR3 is TGTGCCAGCAGCCAAGTAGGGGGAAGCGGTCAGCCCCAGCATTTT.

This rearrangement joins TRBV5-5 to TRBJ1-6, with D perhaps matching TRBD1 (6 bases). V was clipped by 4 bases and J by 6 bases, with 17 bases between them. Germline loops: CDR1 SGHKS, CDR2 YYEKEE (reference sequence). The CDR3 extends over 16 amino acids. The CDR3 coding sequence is TGTGCCAGCAGCGAAACCGGGACACGGCCTAATTCACCCCTCCACTTT. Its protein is CASSETGTRPNSPLHF.

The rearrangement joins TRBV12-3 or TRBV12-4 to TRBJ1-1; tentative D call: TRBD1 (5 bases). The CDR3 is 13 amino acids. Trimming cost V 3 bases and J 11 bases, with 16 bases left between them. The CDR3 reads CASSFGGQGGAFF. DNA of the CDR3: TGTGCCAGCAGTTTTGGAGGGCAGGGAGGGGCTTTCTTT.

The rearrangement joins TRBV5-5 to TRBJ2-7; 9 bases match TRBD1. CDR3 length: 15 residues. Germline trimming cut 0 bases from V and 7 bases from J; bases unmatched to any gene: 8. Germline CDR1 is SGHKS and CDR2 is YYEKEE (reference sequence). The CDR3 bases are TGTGCCAGCAGCTTGGGGGGACAGGGTTCGGGAGAGCAGTACTTC. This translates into CASSLGGQGSGEQYF. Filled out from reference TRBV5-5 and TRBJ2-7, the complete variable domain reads DAGVTQSPTHLIKTRGQQVTLRCSPISGHKSVSWYQQVLGQGPQFIFQYYEKEERGRGNFPDRFSARQFPNYSSELNVNALLLGDSALYLCASSLGGQGSGEQYFGPGTRLTVT.

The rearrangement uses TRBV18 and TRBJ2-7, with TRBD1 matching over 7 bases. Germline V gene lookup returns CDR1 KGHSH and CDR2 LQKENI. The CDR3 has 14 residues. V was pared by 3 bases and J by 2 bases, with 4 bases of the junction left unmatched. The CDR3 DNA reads TGTGCCAGCTCACCCCAGGGGGAAGCCTACGAGCAGTACTTC. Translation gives CASSPQGEAYEQYF.

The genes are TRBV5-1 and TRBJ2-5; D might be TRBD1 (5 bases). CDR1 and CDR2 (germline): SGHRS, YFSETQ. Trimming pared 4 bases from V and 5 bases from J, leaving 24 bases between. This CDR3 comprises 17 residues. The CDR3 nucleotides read TGCGCCAGCAGCCTACCTACGGGCCGCACGGCAGGGGAGACCCAGTACTTC. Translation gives CASSLPTGRTAGETQYF.

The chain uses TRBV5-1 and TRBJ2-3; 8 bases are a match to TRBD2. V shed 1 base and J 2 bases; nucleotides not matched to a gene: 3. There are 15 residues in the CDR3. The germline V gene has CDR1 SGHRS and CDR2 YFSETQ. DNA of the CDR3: TGCGCCAGCAGCTTGCGGGGGGGCGACACAGATACGCAGTATTTT. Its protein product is CASSLRGGDTDTQYF.

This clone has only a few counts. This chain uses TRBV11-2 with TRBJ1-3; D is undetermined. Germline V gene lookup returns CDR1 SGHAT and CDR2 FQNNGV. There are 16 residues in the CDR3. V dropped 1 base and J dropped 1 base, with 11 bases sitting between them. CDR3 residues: CASSLGVRRSGNTIYF. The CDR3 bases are TGTGCCAGCAGCTTAGGAGTCAGGAGGTCTGGAAACACCATATATTTT.

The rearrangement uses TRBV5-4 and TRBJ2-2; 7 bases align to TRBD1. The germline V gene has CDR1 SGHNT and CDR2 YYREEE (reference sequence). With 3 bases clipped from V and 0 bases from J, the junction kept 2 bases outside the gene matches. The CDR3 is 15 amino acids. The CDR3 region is CASSSGTANTGELFF. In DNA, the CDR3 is TGTGCCAGCAGCTCCGGGACAGCGAACACCGGGGAGCTGTTTTTT.

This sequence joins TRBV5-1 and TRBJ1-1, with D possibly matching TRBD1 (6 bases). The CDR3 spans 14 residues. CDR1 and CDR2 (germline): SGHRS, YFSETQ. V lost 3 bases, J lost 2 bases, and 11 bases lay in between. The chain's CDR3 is CASSSGHQNTEAFF. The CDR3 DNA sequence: TGCGCCAGCAGCTCGGGACACCAAAACACTGAAGCTTTCTTT.

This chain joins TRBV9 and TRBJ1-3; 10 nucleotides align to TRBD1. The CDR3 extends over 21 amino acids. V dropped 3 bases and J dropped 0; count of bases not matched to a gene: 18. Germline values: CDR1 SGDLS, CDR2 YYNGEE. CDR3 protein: CASSGATHPDRGRFSGNTIYF. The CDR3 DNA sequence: TGTGCCAGCAGCGGAGCCACCCATCCCGACAGGGGGCGGTTCTCTGGAAACACCATATATTTT.

The CDR3 spells CSAYSDGTSLYF. Here the CDR3 DNA reads TGCAGCGCCTACTCTGACGGGACTAGTTTGTACTTC. The J gene is TRBJ2-5, the V gene TRBV29-1; TRBD2 matches at 8 bases. Germline CDR1 and CDR2: SQVTM and ANQGSEA. The CDR3 is 12 residues long. J lost 13 bases, V lost 7 bases, and 14 bases had no gene match.